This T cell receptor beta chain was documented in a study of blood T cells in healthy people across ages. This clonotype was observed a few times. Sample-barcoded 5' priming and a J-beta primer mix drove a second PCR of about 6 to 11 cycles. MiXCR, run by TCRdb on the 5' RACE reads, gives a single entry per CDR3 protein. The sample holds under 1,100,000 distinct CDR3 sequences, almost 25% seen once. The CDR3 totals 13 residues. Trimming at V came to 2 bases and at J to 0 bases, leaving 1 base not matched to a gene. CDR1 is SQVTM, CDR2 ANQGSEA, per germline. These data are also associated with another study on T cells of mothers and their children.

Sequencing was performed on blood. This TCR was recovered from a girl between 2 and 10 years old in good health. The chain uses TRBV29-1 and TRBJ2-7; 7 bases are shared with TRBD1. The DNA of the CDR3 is TGCAGCGTTGAACGGGACAGCTCCTACGAGCAGTACTTC. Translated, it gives CSVERDSSYEQYF.